The 25 T cell receptor beta chains given below trace back to one sample, sequenced in a study of molecular identifiers for immune sequencing clone quantification. TCRdb re-derived calls from the PCR reads in MiXCR, one entry per CDR3 protein. The repertoire includes 600,000 to 650,000 distinct CDR3 sequences, nearly 20% of them detected once, and 0.85% sits in the top ten. Source material: naive CD8+ T cells from blood, with Jurkat cell RNA spiked in. As for subset: FACS-sorted CD8+CD4-CCR7+CD45RA+ naive T cells. The receptors stem from a human donor in good health. Some libraries in this study had Jurkat cell RNA spiked in.

As to this clonotype: The final CDR3 position lacks the conserved phenylalanine or tryptophan, pointing to a likely read error. The chain uses TRBV6-2 or TRBV6-3 and TRBJ2-7, with D perhaps given as TRBD1 or TRBD2 (5 bases each). The CDR3 has 14 amino acids. Trimming left V 7 bases short and J 5 bases short, with 18 bases between. The germline V gene encodes CDR1 MNHEY and CDR2 SVGEGT. The CDR3 DNA is TGTGCCAGCACCTTACTCGGGACGGACAACGAGCAGTACTCC. Its translation is CASTLLGTDNEQYS.

In its sample, this clonotype was seen many times. A junction end diverges from the germline sequence, so it may reflect a read error. This sequence joins TRBV27 and TRBJ2-3; D is uncertain. Germline lookup yields CDR1 MNHEY and CDR2 SMNVEV (reference sequence). This CDR3 spans 12 amino acids. The CDR3 protein is CASSLSADTQYF. The DNA for the CDR3 is TGCGCCAGCAGCCTCAGTGCTGATACGCAGTATTTT.

This clonotype was seen a few times. This chain connects TRBV6-5 to TRBJ2-7; possibly TRBD2 for D (6 bases). The germline gives CDR1 MNHEY, CDR2 SVGAGI. Trimming stripped 0 bases from V and 0 bases from J, with 18 bases between. This CDR3 is built from 18 residues. CDR3 sequence reads: CASSYSGTGEAPSYEQYF. For the CDR3, the DNA is TGTGCCAGCAGTTACTCGGGTACGGGGGAGGCTCCCTCCTACGAGCAGTACTTC.

This clonotype was counted at least ten times. Here the CDR3 DNA reads TGTGCCAGCAGCGAGGACAGGGGTTGGGAGCAGTACTTC. Residues: CASSEDRGWEQYF. This chain connects TRBV28 to TRBJ2-7; 9 bases are a match to TRBD1. The J segment lost 7 bases and the V segment lost 6 bases, leaving 7 bases of the junction unmatched. The CDR3 runs 13 residues. Germline CDR1 MDHEN, CDR2 SYDVKM.

The table lists this clonotype with many counts. This chain links TRBV4-1 with TRBJ2-7; TRBD1 aligns across 9 bases. Germline CDR1 is MGHRA and CDR2 is YSYEKL. The J segment lost 3 bases and the V segment lost 0 bases, leaving 3 bases of the junction unmatched. The CDR3 has 15 residues. This CDR3 reads CASSQDGTGIYEQYF. The CDR3 DNA reads as TGCGCCAGCAGCCAAGACGGGACAGGGATCTACGAGCAGTACTTC.

This clonotype occurred many times. This chain connects TRBV20-1 to TRBJ2-5; D gene ambiguous. The V gene lost 1 base and the J gene lost 0 bases, with 6 bases spanning the gap. The CDR3 has 13 residues. Germline-derived CDR1 and CDR2 are DFQATT and SNEGSKA (reference sequence). CDR3 DNA sequence: TGCAGTGCTAGAGGGACCTACCAAGAGACCCAGTACTTC. Encoded protein: CSARGTYQETQYF.

The chain uses TRBV7-9 and TRBJ2-7, with 7 positions matching TRBD1. V dropped 5 bases and J dropped 7; count of bases not matched to a gene: 8. The CDR3 has 13 residues. Per the germline V gene, CDR1 is SEHNR and CDR2 is FQNEAQ (reference sequence). The CDR3 here is CASSPPDRQEQYF. In nucleotides, the CDR3 is TGTGCCAGCAGCCCACCGGACAGGCAAGAGCAGTACTTC. The full variable domain, completed using reference TRBV7-9 and TRBJ2-7, is DTGVSQNPRHKITKRGQNVTFRCDPISEHNRLYWYRQTLGQGPEFLTYFQNEAQLEKSRLLSDRFSAERPKGSFSTLEIQRTEQGDSAMYLCASSPPDRQEQYFGPGTRLTVT.

This clonotype was found a few times. The chain employs TRBV5-4 and TRBJ2-1, with D perhaps matching TRBD1 (6 bases). Germline lookup yields CDR1 SGHNT and CDR2 YYREEE (reference sequence). The CDR3 length is 15 residues. The V and J ends lost 3 bases and 2 bases respectively, with 12 bases between them. CDR3 amino acids: CASSSGPGAYNEQFF. For the CDR3, the DNA is TGTGCCAGCAGCTCGGGTCCAGGGGCCTACAATGAGCAGTTCTTC.

This clonotype was found many times. The rearrangement joins TRBV11-2 to TRBJ2-1, with 11 positions matching TRBD2. Germline V gene data show CDR1 as SGHAT and CDR2 as FQNNGV. The CDR3 is made up of 15 amino acids. After removal of 3 bases from V and 4 bases from J, the junction contained 2 bases not matched to a gene. The DNA for the CDR3 is TGTGCCAGCAGCTTCCTAGCGGGGGGTTACAATGAGCAGTTCTTC. This gives the protein CASSFLAGGYNEQFF.

This clonotype was counted many times. The chain joins TRBV28 to TRBJ2-5; D not resolved. The CDR3 spans 14 residues. Germline assignment: CDR1 MDHEN and CDR2 SYDVKM. V lost 3 bases and J lost 7, with 15 bases in between. The CDR3 sequence is CASSFDSRWGTQYF. CDR3 DNA: TGTGCCAGCAGTTTCGACTCCAGATGGGGGACCCAGTACTTC.

This clonotype was seen ten or more times. V gene TRBV12-3 or TRBV12-4 combines with J gene TRBJ2-5; the D gene is possibly TRBD2 (5 bases). The CDR3 covers 14 residues. CDR3 DNA: TGTGCTACCGCCCGAGTAGCGAATCAAGAGACCCAGTACTTC. Protein product: CATARVANQETQYF.

Written as DNA, the CDR3 is TGTGCCAGCAGCCAAGATATAGGGCGATTGGGGACTGAAGCTTTCTTT. Amino acid sequence: CASSQDIGRLGTEAFF. The chain combines TRBV3-1 with TRBJ1-1; D gene unclear. This CDR3 contains 16 residues. Germline assignment: CDR1 LGHDT and CDR2 YNNKEL (reference sequence). Trimming stripped 0 bases from V and 5 bases from J, with 16 bases between.

This clonotype has a count of ten or more. The chain combines TRBV2 with TRBJ1-1; no clear D. Trimming removed 3 bases from V and 5 bases from J, with 13 bases in between. Germline CDR1 and CDR2: SNHLY and FYNNEI. The CDR3 covers 14 residues. Written as DNA, the CDR3 is TGTGCCAGCAGTGAGGGGTTGGTTATGACTGAAGCTTTCTTT. It encodes CASSEGLVMTEAFF.

The table lists this clonotype with many counts. The chain is built from TRBV20-1 and TRBJ1-1, with TRBD1 matching over 7 bases. Germline CDR1 reads DFQATT; CDR2 reads SNEGSKA (reference sequence). The CDR3 consists of 14 residues. The CDR3 nucleotides read TGCAGCCCCGGGGGGCAGGGGGAGGTCGGTGAAGCTTTCTTT. Translating it yields CSPGGQGEVGEAFF.

This clonotype was counted once. V gene TRBV11-2 combines with J gene TRBJ2-1, with 9 nucleotides matching TRBD1. Per the germline V gene, CDR1 is SGHAT and CDR2 is FQNNGV. Trimming at V came to 1 base and at J to 4 bases, leaving 8 bases not matched to a gene. The CDR3 totals 17 residues. The CDR3 protein is CASSLVSGQGLYNEQFF. For the CDR3, the DNA is TGTGCCAGCAGCTTAGTATCGGGACAGGGATTATACAATGAGCAGTTCTTC.

This clonotype has only a few counts. This rearrangement joins TRBV7-9 to TRBJ1-1; 7 bases agree with TRBD1. Germline V gene data show CDR1 as SEHNR and CDR2 as FQNEAQ (reference sequence). This CDR3 comprises 15 residues. With V trimmed by 1 base and J by 3 bases, 5 bases remained unmatched. In DNA, the CDR3 is TGTGCCAGCAGCTTAGAACTGGGACAGTACACTGAAGCTTTCTTT. This sequence encodes CASSLELGQYTEAFF. The variable domain in full, with the rest retrieved from reference TRBV7-9 and TRBJ1-1, is DTGVSQNPRHKITKRGQNVTFRCDPISEHNRLYWYRQTLGQGPEFLTYFQNEAQLEKSRLLSDRFSAERPKGSFSTLEIQRTEQGDSAMYLCASSLELGQYTEAFFGQGTRLTVV.

This clonotype has a count of ten or more. This chain connects TRBV5-6 to TRBJ2-2; D may be TRBD1 (6 bases). This CDR3 region has 18 residues. Looked up from germline, CDR1 is SGHDT and CDR2 is YYEEEE. The V end was cut by 5 bases, the J end by 0 bases, with 20 bases between. CDR3 sequence reads: CASSPTMRGTSNTGELFF. The CDR3 nucleotides are TGTGCCAGCAGTCCAACTATGAGGGGGACGTCGAACACCGGGGAGCTGTTTTTT.

This clonotype was seen repeatedly, ten times or more. This rearrangement joins TRBV20-1 to TRBJ2-7, with 11 bases fitting TRBD2. With V trimmed by 1 base and J by 3 bases, 2 bases remained unmatched. Germline V gene data show CDR1 as DFQATT and CDR2 as SNEGSKA (reference sequence). The CDR3 runs to 14 residues. The CDR3 nucleotides are TGCAGTGCTAGAGTGGGACTAGCGGTCTACGAGCAGTACTTC. This encodes CSARVGLAVYEQYF.

The sample holds many counts of this clonotype. The chain uses TRBV24-1 and TRBJ2-2; 8 bases map to TRBD1. Germline V gene data show CDR1 as KGHDR and CDR2 as SFDVKD. This CDR3 has 17 amino acids. V lost 3 bases to trimming and J lost 1 base; unmatched junction nucleotides: 6. The CDR3 sequence is CATSDPPGTGNTGELFF. In DNA form, the CDR3 reads TGTGCCACCAGTGATCCTCCCGGGACAGGGAACACCGGGGAGCTGTTTTTT.

This clonotype was found a few times. This chain connects TRBV27 to TRBJ2-7; the D gene is possibly TRBD1 (6 bases). The V gene's germline CDR1 is MNHEY and CDR2 SMNVEV (reference sequence). The CDR3 runs 14 residues. V was clipped by 5 bases and J by 5 bases, with 16 bases between them. The CDR3 here is CASSPAAGVHEQYF. CDR3 DNA sequence: TGTGCCAGCAGTCCCGCGGCAGGGGTCCACGAGCAGTACTTC.

This clonotype appeared many times. V gene TRBV7-9 combines with J gene TRBJ2-4; a possible D gene is TRBD1 (5 bases). V was trimmed by 7 bases and J by 0 bases, leaving 7 bases between them. The CDR3 extends over 13 amino acids. In germline, CDR1 is SEHNR, CDR2 FQNEAQ (reference sequence). CDR3 DNA sequence: TGTGCCAGCACTACAGGAGCCAAAAACATTCAGTACTTC. Encoded protein: CASTTGAKNIQYF. The full variable domain, with the rest looked up from reference TRBV7-9 and TRBJ2-4, is DTGVSQNPRHKITKRGQNVTFRCDPISEHNRLYWYRQTLGQGPEFLTYFQNEAQLEKSRLLSDRFSAERPKGSFSTLEIQRTEQGDSAMYLCASTTGAKNIQYFGAGTRLSVL.

Ten or more counts support this clonotype. The chain links TRBV5-1 to TRBJ1-2; a possible D gene is TRBD1 (5 bases). With 5 bases removed from V and 4 bases from J, the gap between germline ends came to 15 bases. CDR3 length: 14 residues. Germline V gene data show CDR1 as SGHRS and CDR2 as YFSETQ. The CDR3 sequence is CASSFREGSYGYTF. CDR3 nucleotide sequence: TGCGCCAGCAGTTTCCGGGAGGGGTCCTATGGCTACACCTTC.

In regard to this clonotype: One junction end disagrees with the germline gene, perhaps due to a read error. J is TRBJ2-7 and V is TRBV7-2, with 8 bases that match TRBD1. The length of the CDR3 is 14 residues. CDR1 is SGHTA and CDR2 is FQGNSA in the germline V gene. The CDR3 loop is CASSLGYRGYEQYF. In nucleotides, the CDR3 is TGCGCCAGCAGCTTAGGGTACAGGGGGTACGAGCAGTACTTC.

This clonotype was counted ten times or more. The V gene is TRBV25-1, the J gene TRBJ2-7, with 8 positions matching TRBD1. Germline V gene lookup returns CDR1 MGHDK and CDR2 SYGVNS. CDR3 size: 14 residues. V lost 5 bases, J lost 5 bases, and 8 bases stayed unmatched. The CDR3 coding sequence is TGTGCCAGCAGTTTTACAGGGGGTGTCAACGAGCAGTACTTC. Residues: CASSFTGGVNEQYF.

As to this clonotype: Given a much more abundant clone one base away, this may be a read error. The CDR3 end shows no conserved phenylalanine or tryptophan, and so a read error is likely. The chain links TRBV4-2 to TRBJ1-1; D might be TRBD1 (6 bases). There are 16 residues in the CDR3. CDR1 and CDR2 (germline): LGHNA, YNFKEQ. Trimming cost V 2 bases and J 2 bases, with 15 bases left between them. The CDR3: CASSQTRDKFNTEAFL. The DNA for the CDR3 is TGTGCCAGCAGCCAAACCCGGGACAAGTTTAACACTGAAGCTTTCTTG.